The TCR beta chain described here comes from a study of Ad26.COV2.S vaccination and SARS-CoV-2 variants. In the study overall: Each vaccinee took Ad26.COV2.S intramuscularly, once or twice 56 days apart.

Study-wide results and caveats: Vaccinees displayed broader spike-specific TCR repertoires than placebo recipients.

As concerns this clone: Its antigen is unidentified.

The CDR3 spans 14 residues. Germline V gene data show CDR1 as MNHEY and CDR2 as SVGEGT. V was cut by 5 bases and J by 8 bases, with 19 bases left in between. Profiling relied on immunoSEQ multiplex PCR, and the TCRdb table lists in-frame clones only, not all of them. The sample shows approximately 410,000 clones, 92% of them seen only once. Treatment denoted: roughly 18 received Ad26.COV2.S at low or high dose, single or two shots; 5 received placebo; per-sample allocation not given. Vaccine and placebo recipients were sampled on day 63 after the first injection. Donation was by an adult aged 18-55 years who was in Boston. Vaccine was an Ad26 vector expressing Wuhan-strain SARS-CoV-2 spike.

The sample in question was peripheral blood, obtained in a trial of Ad26.COV2.S vaccine versus placebo. J is TRBJ2-7 and V is TRBV6-2 or TRBV6-3; D assignment may be TRBD1 or TRBD2 (5 bases each). This clonotype originated in a person aged 18-65 years who received the Ad26.COV2.S COVID-19 vaccine or a placebo. The CDR3 DNA reads TGTGCCAGCAGTCCCCCACCCCGGGGCCCCAAGCAGTACTTC. Its translation: CASSPPPRGPKQYF.